Listed here are 20 T cell receptor beta chains from one sample, sequenced in a study of human T cells and chemical hapten exposure. The time point is: patch test 1, 2 weeks after DPC sensitization. Stated treatment: therapeutic diphenylcyclopropenone sensitization with weekly scalp DPC. TCRdb redid the calling of the RACE reads with MiXCR, one entry per CDR3 protein. The repertoire includes about 82,000 distinct CDR3 sequences, around 11% of them detected once, and around 4% sits in the top ten. Sample: whole blood, taken in connection with sensitization to the hapten diphenylcyclopropenone (DPC). The receptors stem from a woman between 45 and 65 years old with alopecia areata. Some clones in this sample may be carry-over from other donors' samples.

The rearrangement uses TRBV18 and TRBJ1-1; TRBD1 matches at 7 bases. V was pared by 3 bases and J by 0 bases, with 7 bases of the junction left unmatched. This CDR3 spans 16 amino acids. Germline V lookup: CDR1 KGHSH, CDR2 LQKENI. The CDR3 protein is CASSPATGQMNTEAFF. Here the CDR3 DNA reads TGTGCCAGCTCACCCGCAACGGGACAGATGAACACTGAAGCTTTCTTT.

This clonotype has a handful of counts. The chain uses TRBV20-1 and TRBJ2-7; perhaps TRBD1 as D (5 bases). V lost 5 bases to trimming and J lost 0 bases, with 17 bases between them. The CDR3 consists of 15 residues. Germline V lookup: CDR1 DFQATT, CDR2 SNEGSKA (reference sequence). In nucleotides, the CDR3 is TGCAGTGCTGAGTCATTCACAGGCCTCTCCTACGAGCAGTACTTC. It yields the protein CSAESFTGLSYEQYF.

This clonotype occurred a few times. This sequence joins TRBV12-5 and TRBJ2-3; possibly TRBD1 or TRBD2 for D (6 bases each). V was shortened by 5 bases and J by 5 bases, with 14 bases between the two germline ends. The germline gives CDR1 LGHNT, CDR2 FRNRAP. The CDR3 sequence is 14 residues long. The CDR3 region has the DNA TGTGCTAGTGGTGCGGGACACCGCGGAGATACGCAGTATTTT. This gives the protein CASGAGHRGDTQYF. Filled out from reference TRBV12-5 and TRBJ2-3, the complete variable domain reads DARVTQTPRHKVTEMGQEVTMRCQPILGHNTVFWYRQTMMQGLELLAYFRNRAPLDDSGMPKDRFSAEMPDATLATLKIQPSEPRDSAVYFCASGAGHRGDTQYFGPGTRLTVL.

This chain connects TRBV5-5 to TRBJ2-4; no clear D gene. The V gene lost 4 bases and the J gene lost 0 bases, with 14 bases spanning the gap. CDR3 length equals 16 residues. The germline V gene encodes CDR1 SGHKS and CDR2 YYEKEE (reference sequence). The CDR3 reads CASSQQHTLAKNIQYF. CDR3 coding DNA: TGTGCCAGCAGCCAACAGCACACATTAGCCAAAAACATTCAGTACTTC.

The rearrangement links TRBV7-2 to TRBJ1-5; D may be TRBD1 (5 bases). Germline CDR1 SGHTA, CDR2 FQGNSA. The CDR3 runs to 13 residues. Trimming took 3 bases from V and 3 from J, leaving 6 bases between them. The CDR3 loop is CASSLGVNQPQHF. The CDR3 nucleotides read TGTGCCAGCAGCTTGGGGGTCAATCAGCCCCAGCATTTT.

This clonotype appeared a few times. The chain links TRBV9 to TRBJ2-2, with no clear D. The CDR3 extends over 12 amino acids. The germline V and J ends were trimmed by 6 bases and 3 bases, with 6 bases remaining between them. The germline gives CDR1 SGDLS, CDR2 YYNGEE. CDR3 coding DNA: TGTGCCAGCAAAGGAGACACCGGGGAGCTGTTTTTT. The encoded protein is CASKGDTGELFF.

The table lists this clonotype with a few counts. The J gene is TRBJ1-2, the V gene TRBV29-1; possible D gene TRBD1, 5 bases. The ends were cut back, 4 bases at V and 6 bases at J, with 15 bases in the middle. Germline V lookup: CDR1 SQVTM, CDR2 ANQGSEA. This CDR3 spans 13 amino acids. The CDR3 here is CSVVATAFDGYTF. CDR3 sequence (DNA): TGCAGCGTTGTGGCGACAGCATTCGATGGCTACACCTTC.

The table lists this clonotype with many counts. The chain links TRBV9 to TRBJ1-2; D perhaps matches TRBD1 (6 bases). V was shortened by 4 bases and J by 6 bases, with 22 bases between the two germline ends. CDR3 length equals 16 residues. CDR1 is SGDLS, CDR2 YYNGEE, per germline. In nucleotides, the CDR3 is TGTGCCAGCAGCTCCATGGGGCCAGGGGTTAGGAATGGCTACACCTTC. Protein sequence: CASSSMGPGVRNGYTF.

In this sample, this clonotype turned up many times. Here the CDR3 DNA reads TGTGCCAGCAGCTCCCGAGGTTTTTTTGGGTCCTTCATCTCCTACGAGCAGTACTTC. Translating it yields CASSSRGFFGSFISYEQYF. The rearrangement uses TRBV11-2 and TRBJ2-7; D gene unclear. V lost 4 bases and J 0 bases, leaving 25 bases between the germline ends. This CDR3 is 19 amino acids long. Looked up from germline, CDR1 is SGHAT and CDR2 is FQNNGV. The full variable domain, with the rest looked up from reference TRBV11-2 and TRBJ2-7, is EAGVAQSPRYKIIEKRQSVAFWCNPISGHATLYWYQQILGQGPKLLIQFQNNGVVDDSQLPKDRFSAERLKGVDSTLKIQPAKLEDSAVYLCASSSRGFFGSFISYEQYFGPGTRLTVT.

This clonotype was recorded a few times. The chain joins TRBV27 to TRBJ1-4; D gene unclear. The germline V gene has CDR1 MNHEY and CDR2 SMNVEV (reference sequence). The length of the CDR3 is 13 residues. V shed 3 bases and J shed 8 bases, with 10 bases lying between them. Here the CDR3 DNA reads TGTGCCAGCAGTTTCCGGGTTCGCGAAAAACTGTTTTTT. This encodes CASSFRVREKLFF.

This chain uses TRBV4-2 with TRBJ2-4, with D tentatively TRBD1 (6 bases). Trimming left V 1 base short and J 0 bases short, with 13 bases between. In germline, CDR1 is LGHNA, CDR2 YNFKEQ. The CDR3 is made up of 17 amino acids. The CDR3 region is CASSQVGQPVAKNIQYF. DNA of the CDR3: TGTGCCAGCAGCCAAGTTGGACAGCCCGTAGCCAAAAACATTCAGTACTTC.

The table lists this clonotype with many counts. The chain joins TRBV5-4 to TRBJ2-3; no firm D call. Germline CDR1 and CDR2: SGHNT and YYREEE (reference sequence). Trimming cost V 4 bases and J 6 bases, with 9 bases left between them. The CDR3 consists of 12 residues. The CDR3 is CASSETLDTQYF. The CDR3 bases are TGTGCCAGCAGCGAAACATTGGATACGCAGTATTTT.

This clonotype appeared a few times. Written as DNA, the CDR3 is TGTGCCAGCAGCTCGTCACTAGCCAAAAACATTCAGTACTTC. Translation: CASSSSLAKNIQYF. The genes are TRBV7-2 and TRBJ2-4; D not certain. The CDR3 contains 14 residues. V lost 4 bases, J lost 0 bases, and 7 bases lay in between. The germline V gene encodes CDR1 SGHTA and CDR2 FQGNSA. The full variable domain, rest sourced from reference TRBV7-2 and TRBJ2-4, is GAGVSQSPSNKVTEKGKDVELRCDPISGHTALYWYRQSLGQGLEFLIYFQGNSAPDKSGLPSDRFSAERTGGSVSTLTIQRTQQEDSAVYLCASSSSLAKNIQYFGAGTRLSVL.

This clonotype was recorded many times. The rearrangement uses TRBV29-1 and TRBJ2-5, with 7 positions matching TRBD1. Germline-derived CDR1 and CDR2 are SQVTM and ANQGSEA. This CDR3 spans 13 amino acids. V lost 4 bases and J lost 6; bases outside the gene matches: 8. The CDR3 DNA sequence: TGCAGCGTTGTGAGACAGGGCTCGCAGACCCAGTACTTC. The encoded protein is CSVVRQGSQTQYF.

The table lists this clonotype with many counts. The chain carries TRBV2 and TRBJ1-1; a weak D match, TRBD1 (5 bases). Deletions cut 7 bases from V and 4 bases from J, with 10 bases between. The CDR3 length is 12 residues. Per germline, CDR1 SNHLY and CDR2 FYNNEI. CDR3 sequence (DNA): TGTGCCAGCAACCGAAGGGGCACTGAAGCTTTCTTT. Translating gives CASNRRGTEAFF.

This clonotype was observed a handful of times. The rearrangement uses TRBV20-1 and TRBJ1-6; D possibly corresponds to TRBD1 (6 bases). The CDR3 consists of 15 residues. Germline assignment: CDR1 DFQATT and CDR2 SNEGSKA (reference sequence). V lost 3 bases and J lost 7, with 16 bases in between. CDR3: CSARGDARGNSPLHF. In DNA, the CDR3 is TGCAGTGCTAGGGGGGATGCCAGGGGAAATTCACCCCTCCACTTT.

This clonotype was picked up many times. This chain connects TRBV28 to TRBJ2-7; 7 positions agree with TRBD2. This CDR3 region has 12 residues. In germline, CDR1 is MDHEN, CDR2 SYDVKM. Unmatched junction bases numbered 5, after V lost 8 bases and J lost 4 bases. CDR3 DNA sequence: TGTGCCAGCGGGAGGGCCAGGTACGAGCAGTACTTC. This sequence encodes CASGRARYEQYF.

This clonotype was detected ten times or more. The rearrangement links TRBV30 to TRBJ2-4; D is uncertain. The V end lost 4 bases, the J end lost 0 bases, and 7 bases lay between the germline ends. The CDR3 covers 13 residues. Germline lookup yields CDR1 GTSNPN and CDR2 SVGIG (reference sequence). The CDR3 DNA is TGTGCCTGGACCCTAGGAGCCAAAAACATTCAGTACTTC. Protein sequence: CAWTLGAKNIQYF.

This clonotype has a handful of counts. The CDR3 protein is CASTRILAGGPNEQFF. CDR3 in DNA: TGTGCCAGCACCCGGATTCTAGCGGGAGGGCCTAATGAGCAGTTCTTC. V and J are TRBV6-1 and TRBJ2-1; 12 bases match TRBD2. CDR1 and CDR2 (germline): MNHNS, SASEGT. J lost 7 bases, V lost 7 bases, and 11 bases had no gene match. The CDR3 is 16 amino acids.

This clonotype was picked up many times. The CDR3 sequence is CASSFTGTGVMNEQFF. The CDR3 DNA reads TGTGCCAGCAGCTTTACCGGGACAGGTGTAATGAATGAGCAGTTCTTC. J is TRBJ2-1 and V is TRBV7-6, with TRBD1 matching over 8 bases. Germline loops: CDR1 SGHVS, CDR2 FNYEAQ. CDR3 length: 16 amino acids. Germline trimming cut 3 bases from V and 7 bases from J; bases unmatched to any gene: 11.